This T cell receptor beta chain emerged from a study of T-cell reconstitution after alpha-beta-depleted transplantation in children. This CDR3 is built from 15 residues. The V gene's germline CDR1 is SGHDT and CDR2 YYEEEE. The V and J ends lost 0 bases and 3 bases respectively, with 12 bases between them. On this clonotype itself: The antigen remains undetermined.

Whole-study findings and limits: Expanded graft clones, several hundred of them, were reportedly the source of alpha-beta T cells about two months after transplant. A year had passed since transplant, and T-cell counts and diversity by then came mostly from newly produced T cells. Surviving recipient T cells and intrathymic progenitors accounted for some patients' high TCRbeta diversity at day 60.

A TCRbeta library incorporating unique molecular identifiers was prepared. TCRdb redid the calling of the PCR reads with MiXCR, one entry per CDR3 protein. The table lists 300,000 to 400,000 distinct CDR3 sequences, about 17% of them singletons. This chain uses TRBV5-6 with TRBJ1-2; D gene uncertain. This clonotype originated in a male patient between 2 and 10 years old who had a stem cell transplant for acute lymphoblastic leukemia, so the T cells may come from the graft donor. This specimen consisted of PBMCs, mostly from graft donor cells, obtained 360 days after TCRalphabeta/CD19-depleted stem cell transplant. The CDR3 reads CASSLGDRRDYGYTF. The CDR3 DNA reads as TGTGCCAGCAGCTTGGGGGATCGGAGGGACTATGGCTACACCTTC.